The following is a TCR beta chain sequence with its context. Treatment reported: about 20 received Ad26.COV2.S at low or high dose, single or two shots; 5 received placebo; per-sample allocation not given. Specimen acquisition occurred on day 63 following the initial vaccine or placebo injection. This specimen comes from a study of Ad26.COV2.S vaccination and SARS-CoV-2 variants. This table comes from immunoSEQ multiplex PCR, and its TCRdb copy is limited to in-frame clones, with some not included. The sample includes about 350,000 clones, approximately 86% of them seen just once. Germline CDR1 is MNHEY and CDR2 is SVGEGT. The CDR3 consists of 12 residues. Trimming cost V 2 bases and J 6 bases, with 8 bases left between them.

The J gene is TRBJ2-7, the V gene TRBV6-2 or TRBV6-3, with a weak D call TRBD2 (5 bases). The sequencing here drew on peripheral blood, taken in a trial of Ad26.COV2.S vaccine versus placebo. The receptor was derived from a person aged 18-60 years who received the Ad26.COV2.S COVID-19 vaccine or a placebo. Here the CDR3 reads CASSYPGSEQYF. In DNA form, the CDR3 reads TGTGCCAGCAGTTACCCGGGGAGCGAGCAGTACTTC.